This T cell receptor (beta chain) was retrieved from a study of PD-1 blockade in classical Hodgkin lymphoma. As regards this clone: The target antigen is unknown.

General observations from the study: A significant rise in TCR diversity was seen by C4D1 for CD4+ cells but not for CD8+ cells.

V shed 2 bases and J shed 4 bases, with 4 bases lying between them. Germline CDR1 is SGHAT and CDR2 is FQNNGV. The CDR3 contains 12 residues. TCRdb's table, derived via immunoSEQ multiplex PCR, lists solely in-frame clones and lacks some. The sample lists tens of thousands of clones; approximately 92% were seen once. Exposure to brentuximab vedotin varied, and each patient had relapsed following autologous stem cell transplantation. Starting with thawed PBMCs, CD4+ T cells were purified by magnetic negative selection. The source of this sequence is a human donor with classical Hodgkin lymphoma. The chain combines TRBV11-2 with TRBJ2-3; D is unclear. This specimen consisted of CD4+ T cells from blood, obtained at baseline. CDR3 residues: CASSLFPDTQYF. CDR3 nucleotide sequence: TGTGCCAGCAGCTTATTCCCAGATACGCAGTATTTT.